This T cell receptor (beta chain) derives from a study of neurological immune-mediated disorders. Broader study findings: The expanded clones of different subjects shared no CDR3 amino acid sequences (suggesting private repertoires in all groups). Patients with HTLV-1-associated myelopathy had the highest level of TCR clonal expansion, whereas patients with multiple sclerosis had the lowest level, falling beneath the level found in healthy controls.

Indicated time point: longitudinal time-point 2. This clonotype was detected ten times or more. Antigen unknown. Every sequencing run gave over 170 million TCR-beta sequences, taken from 15-18 subjects. TCRdb passed the 5' RACE reads through MiXCR, listing each CDR3 protein once. This table has roughly 98,000 distinct CDR3 sequences, roughly 13% appearing once. The germline gives CDR1 MNHEY, CDR2 SMNVEV (reference sequence). The CDR3 is made up of 14 amino acids. V lost 6 bases, J lost 1 base, and 12 bases lay in between. The sample comprised PBMCs. This receptor was obtained from a female donor with HTLV-1-associated myelopathy (HAM/TSP). The V and J genes are TRBV27 and TRBJ1-1; D is undetermined. The DNA for the CDR3 is TGTGCCAGCAGGCTAGCGGGTTGGAACACTGAAGCTTTCTTT. It specifies CASRLAGWNTEAFF.